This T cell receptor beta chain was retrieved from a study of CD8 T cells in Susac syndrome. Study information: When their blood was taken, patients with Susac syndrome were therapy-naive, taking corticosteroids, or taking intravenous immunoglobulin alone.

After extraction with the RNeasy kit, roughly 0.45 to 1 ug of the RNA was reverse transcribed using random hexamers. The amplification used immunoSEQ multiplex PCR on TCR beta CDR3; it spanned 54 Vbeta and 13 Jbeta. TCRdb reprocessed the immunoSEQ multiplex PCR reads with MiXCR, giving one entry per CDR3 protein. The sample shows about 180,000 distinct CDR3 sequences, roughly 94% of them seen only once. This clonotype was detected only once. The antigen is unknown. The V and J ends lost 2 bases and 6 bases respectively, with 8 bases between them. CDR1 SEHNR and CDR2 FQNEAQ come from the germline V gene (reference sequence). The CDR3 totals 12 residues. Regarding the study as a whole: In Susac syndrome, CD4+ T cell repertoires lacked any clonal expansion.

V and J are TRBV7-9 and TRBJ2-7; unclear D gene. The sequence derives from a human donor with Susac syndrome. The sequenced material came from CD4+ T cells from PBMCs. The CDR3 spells CASSLSSLEQYF. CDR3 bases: TGTGCCAGCAGCTTATCTTCCCTCGAGCAGTACTTC.